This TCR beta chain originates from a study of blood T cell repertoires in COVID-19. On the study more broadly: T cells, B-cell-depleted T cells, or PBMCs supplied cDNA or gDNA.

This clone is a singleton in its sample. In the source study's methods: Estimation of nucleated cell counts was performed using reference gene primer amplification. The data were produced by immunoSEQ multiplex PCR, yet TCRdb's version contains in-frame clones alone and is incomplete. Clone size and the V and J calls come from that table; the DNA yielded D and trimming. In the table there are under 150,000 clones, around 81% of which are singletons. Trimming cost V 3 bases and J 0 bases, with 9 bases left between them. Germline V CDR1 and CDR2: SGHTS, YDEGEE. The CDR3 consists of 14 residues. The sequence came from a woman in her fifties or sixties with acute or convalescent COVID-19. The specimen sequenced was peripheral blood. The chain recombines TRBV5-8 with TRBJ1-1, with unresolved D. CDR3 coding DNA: TGTGCCAGCAGCTATACTCCTATGAACACTGAAGCTTTCTTT. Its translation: CASSYTPMNTEAFF.